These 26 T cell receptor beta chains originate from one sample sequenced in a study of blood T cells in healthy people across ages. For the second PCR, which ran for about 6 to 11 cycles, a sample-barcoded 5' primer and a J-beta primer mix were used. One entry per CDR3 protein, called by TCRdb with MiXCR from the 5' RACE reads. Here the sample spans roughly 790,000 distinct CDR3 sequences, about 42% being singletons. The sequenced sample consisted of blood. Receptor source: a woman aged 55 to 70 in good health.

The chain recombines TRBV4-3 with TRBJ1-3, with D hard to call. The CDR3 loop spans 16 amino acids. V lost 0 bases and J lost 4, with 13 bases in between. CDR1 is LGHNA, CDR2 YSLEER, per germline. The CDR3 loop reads CASSQDLQTGGNTIYF. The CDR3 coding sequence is TGCGCCAGCAGCCAAGATCTCCAGACCGGCGGAAACACCATATATTTT.

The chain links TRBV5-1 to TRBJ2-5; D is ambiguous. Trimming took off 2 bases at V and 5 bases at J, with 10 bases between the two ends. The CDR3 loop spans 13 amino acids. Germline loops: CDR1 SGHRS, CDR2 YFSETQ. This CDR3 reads CASSLNDRETQYF. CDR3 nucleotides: TGCGCCAGCAGCTTAAATGATCGGGAGACCCAGTACTTC.

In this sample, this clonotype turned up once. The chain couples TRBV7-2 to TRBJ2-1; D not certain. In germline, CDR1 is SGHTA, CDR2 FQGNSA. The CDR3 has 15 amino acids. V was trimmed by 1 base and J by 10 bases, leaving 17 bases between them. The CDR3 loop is CASSLGPWPTYEQFF. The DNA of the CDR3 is TGTGCCAGCAGCTTAGGGCCTTGGCCTACCTACGAGCAGTTCTTC.

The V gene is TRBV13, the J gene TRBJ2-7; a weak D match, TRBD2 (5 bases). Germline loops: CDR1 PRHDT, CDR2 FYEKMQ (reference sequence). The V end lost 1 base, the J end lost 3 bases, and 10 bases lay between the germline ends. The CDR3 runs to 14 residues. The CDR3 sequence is CASSLDSAGYEQYF. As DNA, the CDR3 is TGTGCCAGCAGCTTAGATAGCGCCGGCTACGAGCAGTACTTC.

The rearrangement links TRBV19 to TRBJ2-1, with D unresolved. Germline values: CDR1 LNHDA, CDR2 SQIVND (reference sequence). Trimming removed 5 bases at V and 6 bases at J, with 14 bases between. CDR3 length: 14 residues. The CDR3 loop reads CASSPLNLGNEQFF. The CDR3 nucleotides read TGTGCCAGTAGTCCCCTAAATCTCGGCAATGAGCAGTTCTTC.

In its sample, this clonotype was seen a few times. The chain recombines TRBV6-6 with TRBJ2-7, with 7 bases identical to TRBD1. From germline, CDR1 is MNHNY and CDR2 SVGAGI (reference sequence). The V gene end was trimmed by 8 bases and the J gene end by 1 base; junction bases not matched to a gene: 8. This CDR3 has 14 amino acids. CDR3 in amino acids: CASASSGQSYEQYF. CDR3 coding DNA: TGTGCCAGCGCGTCCTCGGGACAGTCCTACGAGCAGTACTTC.

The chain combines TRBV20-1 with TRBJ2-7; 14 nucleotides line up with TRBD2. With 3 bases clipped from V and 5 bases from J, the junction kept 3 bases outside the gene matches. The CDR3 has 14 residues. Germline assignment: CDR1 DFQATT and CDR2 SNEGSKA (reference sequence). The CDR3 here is CSARTSGRADEQYF. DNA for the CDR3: TGCAGTGCTAGGACTAGCGGGAGGGCGGACGAGCAGTACTTC.

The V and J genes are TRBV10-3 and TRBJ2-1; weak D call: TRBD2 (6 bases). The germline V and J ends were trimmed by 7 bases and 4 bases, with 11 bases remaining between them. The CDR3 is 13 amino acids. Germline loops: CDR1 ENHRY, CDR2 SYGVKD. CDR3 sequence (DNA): TGTGCCATCAACAGTGGAGGGTACAATGAGCAGTTCTTC. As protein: CAINSGGYNEQFF.

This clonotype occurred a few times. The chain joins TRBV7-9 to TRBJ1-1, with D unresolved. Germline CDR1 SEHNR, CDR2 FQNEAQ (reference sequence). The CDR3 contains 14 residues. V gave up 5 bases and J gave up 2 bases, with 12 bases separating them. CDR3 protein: CASSQTYHNTEAFF. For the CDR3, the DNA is TGTGCCAGCAGCCAAACATATCACAACACTGAAGCTTTCTTT. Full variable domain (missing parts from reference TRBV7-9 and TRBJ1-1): DTGVSQNPRHKITKRGQNVTFRCDPISEHNRLYWYRQTLGQGPEFLTYFQNEAQLEKSRLLSDRFSAERPKGSFSTLEIQRTEQGDSAMYLCASSQTYHNTEAFFGQGTRLTVV.

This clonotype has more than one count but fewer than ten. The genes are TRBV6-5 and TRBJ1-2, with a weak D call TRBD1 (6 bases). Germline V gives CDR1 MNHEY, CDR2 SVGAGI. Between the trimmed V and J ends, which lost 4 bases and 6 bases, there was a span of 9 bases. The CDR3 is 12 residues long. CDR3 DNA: TGTGCCAGCAGTTTTTCAGGGGATGGCTACACCTTC. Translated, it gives CASSFSGDGYTF.

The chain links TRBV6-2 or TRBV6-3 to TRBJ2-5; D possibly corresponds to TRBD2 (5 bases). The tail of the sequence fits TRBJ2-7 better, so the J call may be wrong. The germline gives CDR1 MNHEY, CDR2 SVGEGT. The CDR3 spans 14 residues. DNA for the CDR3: TGTGCCAGCAGGAACCCGGGAACTGACTACGAGCAGTACTTC. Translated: CASRNPGTDYEQYF.

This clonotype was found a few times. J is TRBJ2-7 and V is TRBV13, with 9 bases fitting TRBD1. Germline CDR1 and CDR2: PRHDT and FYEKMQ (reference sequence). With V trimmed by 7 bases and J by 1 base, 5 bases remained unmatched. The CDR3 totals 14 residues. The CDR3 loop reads CASTTGQGSYEQYF. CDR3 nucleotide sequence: TGTGCCAGCACCACAGGACAGGGGTCCTACGAGCAGTACTTC.

CDR3 sequence: CASSQEISTSGRAADTQYF. Here the CDR3 DNA reads TGTGCCAGCAGCCAAGAAATATCGACTAGCGGGAGGGCCGCAGATACGCAGTATTTT. The genes are TRBV3-1 and TRBJ2-3, with 14 bases aligning to TRBD2. The CDR3 extends over 19 amino acids. CDR1 LGHDT and CDR2 YNNKEL come from the germline V gene (reference sequence). With 0 bases clipped from V and 4 bases from J, the junction kept 9 bases outside the gene matches.

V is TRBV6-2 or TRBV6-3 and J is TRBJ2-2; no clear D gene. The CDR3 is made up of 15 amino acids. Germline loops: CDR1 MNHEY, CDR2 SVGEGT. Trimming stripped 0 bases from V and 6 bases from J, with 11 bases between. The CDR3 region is CASSYSSTHAGELFF. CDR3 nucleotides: TGTGCCAGCAGTTACTCGTCTACACACGCCGGGGAGCTGTTTTTT.

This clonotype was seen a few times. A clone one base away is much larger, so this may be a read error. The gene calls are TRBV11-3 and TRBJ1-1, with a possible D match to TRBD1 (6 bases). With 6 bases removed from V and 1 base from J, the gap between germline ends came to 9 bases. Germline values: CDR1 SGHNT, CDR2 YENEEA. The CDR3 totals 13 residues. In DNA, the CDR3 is TGTGCCAGCAGGCCGACAGGGAACACTGAAGCTTTCTTT. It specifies CASRPTGNTEAFF. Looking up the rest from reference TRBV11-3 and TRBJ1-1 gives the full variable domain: EAGVVQSPRYKIIEKKQPVAFWCNPISGHNTLYWYLQNLGQGPELLIRYENEEAVDDSQLPKDRFSAERLKGVDSTLKIQPAELGDSAVYLCASRPTGNTEAFFGQGTRLTVV.

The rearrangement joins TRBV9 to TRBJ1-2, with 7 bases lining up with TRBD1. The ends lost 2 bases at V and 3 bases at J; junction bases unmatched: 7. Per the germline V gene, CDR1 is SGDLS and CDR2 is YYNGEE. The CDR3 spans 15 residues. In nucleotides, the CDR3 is TGTGCCAGCAGCGTGACAGGGTCGGGCGACTATGGCTACACCTTC. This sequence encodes CASSVTGSGDYGYTF.

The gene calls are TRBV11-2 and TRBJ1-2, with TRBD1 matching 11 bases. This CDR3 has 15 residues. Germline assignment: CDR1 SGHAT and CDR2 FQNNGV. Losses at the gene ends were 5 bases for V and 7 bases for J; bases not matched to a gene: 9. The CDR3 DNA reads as TGTGCCAGCAGCCAGGGACAGGGGGGACTTGGTGGCTACACCTTC. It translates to CASSQGQGGLGGYTF.

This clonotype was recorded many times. CDR3 protein: CSAAGTGERSDIQYF. As DNA, the CDR3 is TGCAGCGCCGCCGGGACAGGGGAGAGATCGGACATTCAGTACTTC. This sequence joins TRBV29-1 and TRBJ2-4, with 10 bases identical to TRBD1. Germline lookup yields CDR1 SQVTM and CDR2 ANQGSEA. This CDR3 has 15 residues. J gave up 8 bases and V 7 bases, and 14 bases lay outside the gene matches.

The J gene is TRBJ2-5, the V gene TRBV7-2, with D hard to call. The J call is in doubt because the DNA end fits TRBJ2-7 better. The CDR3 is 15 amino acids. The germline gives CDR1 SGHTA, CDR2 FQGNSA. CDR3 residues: CASSLVHLGLYEQYF. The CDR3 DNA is TGTGCCAGCAGCTTAGTACACCTGGGCCTTTACGAGCAGTACTTC.

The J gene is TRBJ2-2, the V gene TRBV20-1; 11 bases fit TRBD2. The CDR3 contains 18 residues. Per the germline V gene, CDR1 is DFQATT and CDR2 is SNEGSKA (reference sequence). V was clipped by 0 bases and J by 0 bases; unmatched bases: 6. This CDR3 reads CSARDWSSGGPNTGELFF. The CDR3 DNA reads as TGCAGTGCTAGAGATTGGTCTAGCGGGGGGCCGAACACCGGGGAGCTGTTTTTT.

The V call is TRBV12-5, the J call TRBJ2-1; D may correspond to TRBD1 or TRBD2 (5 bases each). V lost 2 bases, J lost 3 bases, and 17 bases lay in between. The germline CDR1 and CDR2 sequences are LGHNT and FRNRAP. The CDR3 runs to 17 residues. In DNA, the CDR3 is TGTGCTAGTGGTTTGATAGAAGGGGACCGTTACTACAATGAGCAGTTCTTC. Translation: CASGLIEGDRYYNEQFF. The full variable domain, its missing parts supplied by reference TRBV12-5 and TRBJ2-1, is DARVTQTPRHKVTEMGQEVTMRCQPILGHNTVFWYRQTMMQGLELLAYFRNRAPLDDSGMPKDRFSAEMPDATLATLKIQPSEPRDSAVYFCASGLIEGDRYYNEQFFGPGTRLTVL.

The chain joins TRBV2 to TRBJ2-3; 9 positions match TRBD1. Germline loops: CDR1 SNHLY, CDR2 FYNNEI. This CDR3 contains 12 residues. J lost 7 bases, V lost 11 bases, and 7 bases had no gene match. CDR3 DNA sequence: TGTGCCTGGACAGGGGAGACATATACGCAGTATTTT. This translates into CAWTGETYTQYF.

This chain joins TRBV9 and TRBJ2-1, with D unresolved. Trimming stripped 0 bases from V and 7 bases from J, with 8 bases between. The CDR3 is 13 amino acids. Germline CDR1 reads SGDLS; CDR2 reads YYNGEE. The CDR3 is CASSVGSQNEQFF. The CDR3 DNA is TGTGCCAGCAGCGTAGGCTCGCAGAATGAGCAGTTCTTC.

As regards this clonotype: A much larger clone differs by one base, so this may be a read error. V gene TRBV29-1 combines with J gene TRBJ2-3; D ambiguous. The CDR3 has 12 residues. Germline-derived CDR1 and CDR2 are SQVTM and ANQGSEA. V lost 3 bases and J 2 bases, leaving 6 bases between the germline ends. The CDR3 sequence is CSVEGFTDTQYF. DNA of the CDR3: TGCAGCGTTGAGGGCTTCACAGATACGCAGTATTTT.

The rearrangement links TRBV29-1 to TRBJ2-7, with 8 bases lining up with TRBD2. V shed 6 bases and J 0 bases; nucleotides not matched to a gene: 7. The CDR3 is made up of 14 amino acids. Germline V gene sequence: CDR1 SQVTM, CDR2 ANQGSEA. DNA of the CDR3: TGCAGCGTAGACCAGCGGGAGCTCTCCTACGAGCAGTACTTC. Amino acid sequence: CSVDQRELSYEQYF.

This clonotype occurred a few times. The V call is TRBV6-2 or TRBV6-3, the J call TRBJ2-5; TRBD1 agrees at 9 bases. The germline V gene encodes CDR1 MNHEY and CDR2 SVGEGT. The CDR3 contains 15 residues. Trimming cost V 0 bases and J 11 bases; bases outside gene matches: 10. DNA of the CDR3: TGTGCCAGCAGTTACTCCGGGACAGGGACCCTCGGGCAGTACTTC. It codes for CASSYSGTGTLGQYF.